This entry concerns a single T cell receptor (beta chain). This table comes from immunoSEQ multiplex PCR, and its TCRdb copy is limited to in-frame clones, with some not included. Among about 59,000 clones listed, 80% to 85% were seen once. Thawed, overnight-rested PBMC were stained with GMM-loaded CD1B tetramer, viability dye and anti-CD3, then sorted. The lipid loaded on the CD1B tetramers was C32 glucose monomycolate from Rhodococcus equi. Tetramer-negative cells, some 95,000 per donor, were also sorted. The sample is drawn from a study of T cells in tuberculosis. On the study more broadly: The T cells targeted glucose monomycolate, a mycobacterial lipid, via CD1B.

The receptor's source is an adult woman with latent tuberculosis. Sequenced sample: CD1b-GMM tetramer-negative cells sorted from PBMCs.

The CDR3 sequence is CASSLGVGTDTQYF. CDR3 sequence (DNA): TGTGCCAGCAGCTTGGGTGTCGGCACAGATACGCAGTATTTT. This rearrangement joins TRBV5-6 to TRBJ2-3; D ambiguous. Trimming took off 0 bases at V and 1 base at J, with 6 bases between the two ends. CDR1 is SGHDT and CDR2 is YYEEEE in the germline V gene. The CDR3 runs to 14 residues.